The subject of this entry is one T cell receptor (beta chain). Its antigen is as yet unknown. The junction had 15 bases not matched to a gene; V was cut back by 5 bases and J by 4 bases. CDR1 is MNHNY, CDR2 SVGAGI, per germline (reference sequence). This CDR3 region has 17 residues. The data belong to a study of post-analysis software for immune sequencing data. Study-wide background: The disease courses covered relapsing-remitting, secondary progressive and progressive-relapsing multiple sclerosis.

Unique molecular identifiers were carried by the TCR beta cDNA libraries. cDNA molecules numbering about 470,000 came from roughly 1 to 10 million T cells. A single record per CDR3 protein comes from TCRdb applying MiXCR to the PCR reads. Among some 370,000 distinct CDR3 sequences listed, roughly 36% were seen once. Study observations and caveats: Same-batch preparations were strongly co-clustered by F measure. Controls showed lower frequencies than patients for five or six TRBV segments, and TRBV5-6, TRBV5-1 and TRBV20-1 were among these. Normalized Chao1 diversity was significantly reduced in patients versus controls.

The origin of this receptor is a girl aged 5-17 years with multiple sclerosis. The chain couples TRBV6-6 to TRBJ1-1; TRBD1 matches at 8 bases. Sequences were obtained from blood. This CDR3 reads CASSPRTGRFAGTEAFF. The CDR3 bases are TGTGCCAGCAGTCCCCGGACAGGGCGCTTCGCGGGCACTGAAGCTTTCTTT.